Described below is a single TCR beta chain sequence and its context. TCRdb keeps only in-frame clones here, not all; method: immunoSEQ multiplex PCR. The sample yields 75,000 to 100,000 clones, less than 95% seen once. This entry belongs to a study of technical replicates of blood from a handful of donors. With V trimmed by 6 bases and J by 0 bases, 8 bases remained unmatched. The CDR3 spans 16 residues. Germline V CDR1 and CDR2: MDHEN, SYDVKM. J is TRBJ2-5 and V is TRBV28; 9 bases agree with TRBD2. The source is a human donor in good health. Source material: T cells isolated from PBMCs. The CDR3 bases are TGTGCCAGCAGCCGACCCCTAGCGGGGAACCAAGAGACCCAGTACTTC. This codes for CASSRPLAGNQETQYF. Together with reference TRBV28 and TRBJ2-5, the CDR3 gives the full variable domain: DVKVTQSSRYLVKRTGEKVFLECVQDMDHENMFWYRQDPGLGLRLIYFSYDVKMKEKGDIPEGYSVSREKKERFSLILESASTNQTSMYLCASSRPLAGNQETQYFGPGTRLLVL.